The next 17 T cell receptor beta chains were all read from a single sample in a study of blood T cell repertoires in COVID-19. This table comes from immunoSEQ multiplex PCR, and its TCRdb copy is limited to in-frame clones, with some not included. The table includes some 450,000 clones, about nine tenths detected once. The specimen was peripheral blood. These receptors all come from a woman aged 50 to 60 with COVID-19, enrolled during active disease.

The CDR3 spells CASINRQSSGNTIYF. The CDR3 DNA reads as TGTGCCAGTATCAACCGCCAGTCCTCTGGAAACACCATATATTTT. The chain links TRBV19 to TRBJ1-3; the D is unclear. The V end was cut by 7 bases, the J end by 0 bases, with 13 bases between. The CDR3 has 15 residues. Germline-derived CDR1 and CDR2 are LNHDA and SQIVND (reference sequence).

The chain links TRBV11-2 to TRBJ2-1; possible D gene TRBD1, 5 bases. The germline gives CDR1 SGHAT, CDR2 FQNNGV. Deletions cut 2 bases from V and 10 bases from J, with 9 bases between. The CDR3 contains 12 residues. The CDR3 is CASSLWGGEQFF. The CDR3 DNA reads TGTGCCAGCAGCTTATGGGGCGGAGAGCAGTTCTTC.

The V and J genes are TRBV2 and TRBJ2-3, with 14 bases identical to TRBD2. Germline CDR1 and CDR2: SNHLY and FYNNEI. The V and J ends lost 8 bases and 1 base, in that order; junction bases with no gene match: 2. This CDR3 is 15 amino acids long. In DNA, the CDR3 is TGTGCCAGCGTGGGACTAGCGGGGGGCACAGATACGCAGTATTTT. The encoded protein is CASVGLAGGTDTQYF. Based on the CDR3 plus reference TRBV2 and TRBJ2-3, the full variable domain is EPEVTQTPSHQVTQMGQEVILRCVPISNHLYFYWYRQILGQKVEFLVSFYNNEISEKSEIFDDQFSVERPDGSNFTLKIRSTKLEDSAMYFCASVGLAGGTDTQYFGPGTRLTVL.

A single count supports this clone. The rearrangement uses TRBV6-5 and TRBJ1-5, with D tentatively TRBD1 (5 bases). CDR1 is MNHEY, CDR2 SVGAGI, per germline. Trimming stripped 2 bases from V and 7 bases from J, with 9 bases between. The CDR3 has 13 residues. CDR3 sequence (DNA): TGTGCCAGCAGTTACGTCGGGGGGCAGCCCCAGCATTTT. Translation gives CASSYVGGQPQHF.

The chain recombines TRBV6-5 with TRBJ1-1; 7 bases fit TRBD1. Germline values: CDR1 MNHEY, CDR2 SVGAGI. The CDR3 contains 14 residues. The trim removed 7 bases at V and 2 bases at J, leaving 7 bases unmatched. The CDR3 protein is CASNRGPENTEAFF. CDR3 bases: TGTGCCAGCAATAGGGGGCCTGAAAACACTGAAGCTTTCTTT.

V gene TRBV3-1 (or the pseudogene TRBV3-2) combines with J gene TRBJ2-3, with D tentatively TRBD2 (5 bases). CDR1 is LGHDT and CDR2 is YNNKEL in the germline V gene (reference sequence). The CDR3 covers 15 residues. V lost 7 bases and J lost 3, with 17 bases in between. The DNA for the CDR3 is TGTGCCAGCACCCTTTCTGGACTCCCGACAGATACGCAGTATTTT. Amino acid sequence: CASTLSGLPTDTQYF.

This chain connects TRBV11-2 to TRBJ1-5; D gene ambiguous. Deletions cut 6 bases from V and 2 bases from J, with 8 bases between. The CDR3 runs 13 residues. Germline V gives CDR1 SGHAT, CDR2 FQNNGV. The CDR3: CASSVEGNQPQHF. CDR3 in DNA: TGTGCCAGCAGTGTGGAGGGCAATCAGCCCCAGCATTTT.

The V and J genes are TRBV7-9 and TRBJ2-7; 11 bases line up with TRBD1. Germline CDR1 reads SEHNR; CDR2 reads FQNEAQ (reference sequence). This CDR3 contains 17 residues. Losses at the gene ends were 2 bases for V and 3 bases for J; bases not matched to a gene: 9. The CDR3 here is CASSLTTGTGGYYEQYF. The CDR3 nucleotides are TGTGCCAGCAGCTTAACAACCGGGACAGGGGGTTACTACGAGCAGTACTTC. Complete variable domain (other parts from reference TRBV7-9 and TRBJ2-7): DTGVSQNPRHKITKRGQNVTFRCDPISEHNRLYWYRQTLGQGPEFLTYFQNEAQLEKSRLLSDRFSAERPKGSFSTLEIQRTEQGDSAMYLCASSLTTGTGGYYEQYFGPGTRLTVT.

This chain joins TRBV6-5 and TRBJ2-7, with D hard to call. CDR1 and CDR2 from the germline V gene are MNHEY and SVGAGI. Trimming stripped 2 bases from V and 4 bases from J, with 12 bases between. CDR3 length: 14 residues. The CDR3 nucleotides read TGTGCCAGCAGTTACGGGCCCTTACCTTACGAGCAGTACTTC. As protein: CASSYGPLPYEQYF.

This clone occurred a few times. V is TRBV5-1 and J is TRBJ1-4; 7 bases map to TRBD1. The CDR3 contains 17 residues. Germline assignment: CDR1 SGHRS and CDR2 YFSETQ. V shed 3 bases and J 2 bases; nucleotides not matched to a gene: 10. This CDR3 reads CASSSGQAHGTNEKLFF. DNA of the CDR3: TGCGCCAGCAGCTCCGGACAGGCCCATGGGACTAATGAAAAACTGTTTTTT.

The chain uses TRBV10-3 and TRBJ1-3; maybe TRBD1 (5 bases). The germline V and J ends were trimmed by 7 bases and 1 base, with 11 bases remaining between them. CDR1 and CDR2 from the germline V gene are ENHRY and SYGVKD. The CDR3 has 14 amino acids. The CDR3 DNA reads as TGTGCCATCACCCAGACAGTTTCTGGAAACACCATATATTTT. It specifies CAITQTVSGNTIYF.

The chain is built from TRBV6-5 and TRBJ2-3; 7 bases agree with TRBD2. V lost 7 bases and J lost 1; bases outside the gene matches: 8. Per the germline V gene, CDR1 is MNHEY and CDR2 is SVGAGI. The CDR3 is 15 amino acids. The CDR3 sequence is CASTGTGGRTDTQYF. The CDR3 nucleotides read TGTGCCAGCACCGGGACGGGGGGACGCACAGATACGCAGTATTTT.

The J gene is TRBJ2-7, the V gene TRBV6-5; D gene unclear. The CDR3 has 14 residues. Germline V gene sequence: CDR1 MNHEY, CDR2 SVGAGI. V was pared by 7 bases and J by 0 bases, with 13 bases between. The CDR3 is CASTQDSYSYEQYF. In DNA, the CDR3 is TGTGCCAGCACCCAAGACTCCTACTCCTACGAGCAGTACTTC.

The chain uses TRBV11-1 and TRBJ1-6; perhaps TRBD1 as D (6 bases). V was shortened by 5 bases and J by 7 bases, with 12 bases between the two germline ends. The CDR3 covers 14 residues. The germline V gene encodes CDR1 SGHAT and CDR2 FQDESV (reference sequence). The CDR3 spells CASSLDSSNSPLHF. The CDR3 DNA reads as TGTGCCAGCAGCCTGGACAGCTCCAATTCACCCCTCCACTTT. Full variable domain (remainder filled in from reference TRBV11-1 and TRBJ1-6): EAEVAQSPRYKITEKSQAVAFWCDPISGHATLYWYRQILGQGPELLVQFQDESVVDDSQLPKDRFSAERLKGVDSTLKIQPAELGDSAMYLCASSLDSSNSPLHFGNGTRLTVT.

This sequence joins TRBV18 and TRBJ1-1; D perhaps matches TRBD1 (5 bases). The V gene's germline CDR1 is KGHSH and CDR2 LQKENI. V was clipped by 6 bases and J by 4 bases, with 9 bases between them. There are 12 residues in the CDR3. CDR3 sequence reads: CASSWGGTEAFF. CDR3 in DNA: TGTGCCAGCTCCTGGGGGGGCACTGAAGCTTTCTTT.

The chain uses TRBV9 and TRBJ2-1; 7 bases match TRBD2. Germline lookup yields CDR1 SGDLS and CDR2 YYNGEE. The CDR3 consists of 15 residues. The V and J ends lost 3 bases and 5 bases, in that order; junction bases with no gene match: 8. This chain's CDR3 is CASSAGGTKNNEQFF. CDR3 coding DNA: TGTGCCAGCAGCGCCGGGGGGACTAAAAACAATGAGCAGTTCTTC.

V is TRBV6-5 and J is TRBJ2-1; 7 bases agree with TRBD2. J lost 0 bases, V lost 2 bases, and 1 base had no gene match. CDR1 is MNHEY, CDR2 SVGAGI, per germline. This CDR3 is built from 15 residues. For the CDR3, the DNA is TGTGCCAGCAGTTACGGCGGGGGCTCCTACAATGAGCAGTTCTTC. This sequence encodes CASSYGGGSYNEQFF.